This T cell receptor (beta chain) is drawn from a study of neoadjuvant nivolumab and ipilimumab in lung cancer. Findings and limits, study-wide: Pathologic regression was not significantly tied to TCR clonality. Higher pretherapy blood TCR richness went with higher resected-tumor richness. Resected tumors had greater TCR richness and clonality than uninvolved lung.

With regard to this clone: Its antigen is still unknown.

Here immunoSEQ multiplex PCR was the method, and the copy in TCRdb shows in-frame clones only, minus some. The sample yields 5,800 or so clones, about two thirds seen once. The CDR3 consists of 11 residues. Between the trimmed V and J ends, which lost 10 bases and 3 bases, there was a span of 9 bases. CDR1 is MNHEY, CDR2 SVGAGI, per germline. Specimen: tumor tissue, collected after neoadjuvant nivolumab, alone or with ipilimumab, at or shortly before surgery. The J gene is TRBJ1-1, the V gene TRBV6-5, with a weak D call TRBD1 (5 bases). This TCR derives from an adult with non-small cell lung cancer. This CDR3 reads CATLRDTEAFF. The DNA of the CDR3 is TGTGCCACCCTCAGGGACACTGAAGCTTTCTTT.